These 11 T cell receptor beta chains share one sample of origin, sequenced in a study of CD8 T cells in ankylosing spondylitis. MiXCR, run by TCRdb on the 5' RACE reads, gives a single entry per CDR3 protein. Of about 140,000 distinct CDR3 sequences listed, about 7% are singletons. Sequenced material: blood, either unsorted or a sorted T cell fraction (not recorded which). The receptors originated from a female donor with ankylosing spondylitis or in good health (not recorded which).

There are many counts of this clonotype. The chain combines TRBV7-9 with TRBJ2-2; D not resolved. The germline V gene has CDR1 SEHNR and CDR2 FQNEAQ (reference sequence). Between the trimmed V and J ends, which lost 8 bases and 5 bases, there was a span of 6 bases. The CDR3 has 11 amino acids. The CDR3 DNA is TGTGCCAGCTCTGAGACCGGGGAGCTGTTTTTT. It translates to CASSETGELFF.

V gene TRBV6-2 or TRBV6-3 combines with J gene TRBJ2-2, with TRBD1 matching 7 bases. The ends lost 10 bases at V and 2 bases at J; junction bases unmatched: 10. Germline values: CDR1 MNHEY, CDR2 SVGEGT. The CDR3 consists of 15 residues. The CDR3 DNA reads TGTGCCATCAAGAAGGGACAGCAAAACACCGGGGAGCTGTTTTTT. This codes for CAIKKGQQNTGELFF.

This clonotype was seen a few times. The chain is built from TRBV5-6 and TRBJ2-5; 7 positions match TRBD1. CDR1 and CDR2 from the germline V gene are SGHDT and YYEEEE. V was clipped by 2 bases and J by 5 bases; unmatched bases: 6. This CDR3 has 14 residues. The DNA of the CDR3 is TGTGCCAGCAGCTTACAACAGGGGATCGAGACCCAGTACTTC. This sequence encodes CASSLQQGIETQYF.

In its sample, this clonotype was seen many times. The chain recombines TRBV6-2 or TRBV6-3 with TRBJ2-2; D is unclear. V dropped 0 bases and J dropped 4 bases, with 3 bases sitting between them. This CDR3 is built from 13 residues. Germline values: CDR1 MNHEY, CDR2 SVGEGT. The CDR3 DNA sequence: TGTGCCAGCAGTTACTCTCCCACCGGGGAGCTGTTTTTT. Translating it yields CASSYSPTGELFF.

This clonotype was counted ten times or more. The DNA for the CDR3 is TGTGCCAGCAGCTTAGCGGGAGGGACAGGGAGCGTCTCCTACAATGAGCAGTTCTTC. Translating it yields CASSLAGGTGSVSYNEQFF. The genes are TRBV7-8 and TRBJ2-1, with 9 bases lining up with TRBD1. The CDR3 has 19 residues. J gave up 0 bases and V 0 bases, and 9 bases lay outside the gene matches. The germline CDR1 and CDR2 sequences are SGHVS and FQNEAQ.

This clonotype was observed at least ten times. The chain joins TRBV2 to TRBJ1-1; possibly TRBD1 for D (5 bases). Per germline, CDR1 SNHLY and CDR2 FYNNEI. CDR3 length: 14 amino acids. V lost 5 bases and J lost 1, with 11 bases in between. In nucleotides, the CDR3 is TGTGCCAGCAGTCTGGACACTCGGAACACTGAAGCTTTCTTT. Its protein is CASSLDTRNTEAFF.

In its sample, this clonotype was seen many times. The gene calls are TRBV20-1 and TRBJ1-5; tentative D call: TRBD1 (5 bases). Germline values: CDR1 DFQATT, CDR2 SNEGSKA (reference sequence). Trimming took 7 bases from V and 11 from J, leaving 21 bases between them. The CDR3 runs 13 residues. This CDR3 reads CSVSNQGAGAQHF. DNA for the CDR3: TGCAGTGTTTCCAACCAGGGTGCCGGGGCCCAGCATTTT.

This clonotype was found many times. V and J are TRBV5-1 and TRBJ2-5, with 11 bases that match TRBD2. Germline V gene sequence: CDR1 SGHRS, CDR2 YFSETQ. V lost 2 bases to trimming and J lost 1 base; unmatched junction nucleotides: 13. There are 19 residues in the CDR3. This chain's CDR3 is CASSFGTSGYNNFQETQYF. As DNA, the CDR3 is TGCGCCAGCAGCTTCGGGACTAGCGGATACAATAACTTCCAAGAGACCCAGTACTTC.

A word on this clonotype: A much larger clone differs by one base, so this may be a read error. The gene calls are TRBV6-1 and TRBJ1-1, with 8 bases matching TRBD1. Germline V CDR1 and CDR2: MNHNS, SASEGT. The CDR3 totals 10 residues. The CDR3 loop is CAGRGPEAFF. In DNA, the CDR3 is TGTGCCGGCAGGGGGCCTGAAGCTTTCTTT.

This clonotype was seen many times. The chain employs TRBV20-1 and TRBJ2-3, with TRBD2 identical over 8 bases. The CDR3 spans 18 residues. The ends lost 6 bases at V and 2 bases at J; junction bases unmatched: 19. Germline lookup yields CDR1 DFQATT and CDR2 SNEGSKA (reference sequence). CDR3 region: CSAGRDTAQSLYTDTQYF. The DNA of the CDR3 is TGCAGTGCCGGGAGGGATACGGCCCAATCACTTTACACAGATACGCAGTATTTT.

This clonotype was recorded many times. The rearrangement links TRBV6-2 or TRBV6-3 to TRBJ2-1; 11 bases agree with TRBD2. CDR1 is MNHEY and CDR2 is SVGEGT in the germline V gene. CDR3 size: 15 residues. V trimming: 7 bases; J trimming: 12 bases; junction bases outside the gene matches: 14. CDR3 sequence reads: CASNKGGLAVLGQFF. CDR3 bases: TGTGCCAGCAACAAAGGGGGACTAGCGGTGCTTGGGCAGTTCTTC.